What follows describes a single TCR beta chain. Its antigen is not known. The method was immunoSEQ multiplex PCR; TCRdb's version includes in-frame clones alone and lacks a portion of them. Among tens of thousands of clones listed, roughly 79% were seen once. This record comes from a study of OX40 agonist ivuxolimab in advanced cancers. Peripheral blood came from all dose cohorts at three timepoints. General study findings and limits: Undetermined was the antigen specificity of the expanded peripheral T cells.

The CDR3 totals 14 residues. The germline V gene encodes CDR1 MGHDK and CDR2 SYGVNS. V lost 8 bases, J lost 1 base, and 13 bases lay in between. V is TRBV25-1 and J is TRBJ2-3, with a possible D match to TRBD1 (5 bases). This specimen consisted of CD4+ or CD8+ T cells sorted from blood, obtained in a trial of the OX40 agonist ivuxolimab. The sequence was collected from an adult with an advanced solid tumor such as melanoma, head and neck, liver or kidney cancer. The CDR3, as DNA: TGTGCCAGCTCTAGGGGCAGGGGCACAGATACGCAGTATTTT. Protein product: CASSRGRGTDTQYF.